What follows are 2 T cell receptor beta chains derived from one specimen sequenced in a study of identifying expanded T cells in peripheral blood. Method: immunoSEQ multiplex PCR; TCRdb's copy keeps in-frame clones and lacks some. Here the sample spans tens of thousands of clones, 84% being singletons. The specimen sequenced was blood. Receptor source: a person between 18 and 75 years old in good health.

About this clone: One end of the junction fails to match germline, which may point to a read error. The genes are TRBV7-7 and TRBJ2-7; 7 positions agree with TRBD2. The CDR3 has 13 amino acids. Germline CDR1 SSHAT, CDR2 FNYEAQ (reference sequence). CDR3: CASSLAGQSEQYF. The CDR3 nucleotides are TGTGCTAGCAGCTTAGCGGGTCAGAGCGAGCAGTACTTC.

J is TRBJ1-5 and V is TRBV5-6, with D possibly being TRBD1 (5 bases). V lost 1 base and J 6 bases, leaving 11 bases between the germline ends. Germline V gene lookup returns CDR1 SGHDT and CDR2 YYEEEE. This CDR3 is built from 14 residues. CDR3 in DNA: TGTGCCAGCAGCTTGATTACAGGAGGTCAGCCCCAGCATTTT. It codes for CASSLITGGQPQHF.